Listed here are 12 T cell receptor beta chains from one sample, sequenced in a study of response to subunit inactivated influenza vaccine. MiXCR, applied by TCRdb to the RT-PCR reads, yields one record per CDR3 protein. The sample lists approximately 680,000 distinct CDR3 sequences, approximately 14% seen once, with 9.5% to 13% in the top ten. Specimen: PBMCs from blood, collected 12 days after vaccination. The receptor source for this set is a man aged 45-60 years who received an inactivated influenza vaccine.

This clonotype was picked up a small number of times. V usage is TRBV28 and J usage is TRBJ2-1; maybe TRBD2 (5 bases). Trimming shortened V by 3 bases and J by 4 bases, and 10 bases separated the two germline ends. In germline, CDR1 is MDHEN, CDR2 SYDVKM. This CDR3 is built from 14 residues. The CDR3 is CASSFFGEYNEQFF. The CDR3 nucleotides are TGTGCCAGCAGTTTCTTCGGGGAATACAATGAGCAGTTCTTC.

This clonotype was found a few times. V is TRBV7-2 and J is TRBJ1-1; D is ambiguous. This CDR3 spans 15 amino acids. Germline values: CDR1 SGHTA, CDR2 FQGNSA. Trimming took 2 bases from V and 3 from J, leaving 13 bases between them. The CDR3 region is CASSLTLWLDTEAFF. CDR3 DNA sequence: TGTGCCAGCAGCTTAACTCTTTGGCTGGACACTGAAGCTTTCTTT.

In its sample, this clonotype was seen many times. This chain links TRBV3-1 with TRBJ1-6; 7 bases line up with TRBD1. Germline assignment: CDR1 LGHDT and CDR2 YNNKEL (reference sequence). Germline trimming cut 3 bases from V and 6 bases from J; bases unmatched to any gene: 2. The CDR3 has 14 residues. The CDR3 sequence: CASSHSGGNSPLHF. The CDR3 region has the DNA TGTGCCAGCAGCCACTCAGGGGGTAATTCACCCCTCCACTTT.

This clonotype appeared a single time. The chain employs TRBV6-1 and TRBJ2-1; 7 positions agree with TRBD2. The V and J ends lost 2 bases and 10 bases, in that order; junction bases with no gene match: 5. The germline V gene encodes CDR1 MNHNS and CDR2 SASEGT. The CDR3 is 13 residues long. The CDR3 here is CASSEKQGGEQFF. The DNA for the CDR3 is TGTGCCAGCAGTGAAAAGCAGGGAGGGGAGCAGTTCTTC.

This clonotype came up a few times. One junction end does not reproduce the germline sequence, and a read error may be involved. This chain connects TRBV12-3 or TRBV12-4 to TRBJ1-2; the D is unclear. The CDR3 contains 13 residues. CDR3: CARSFQSTYGYTF. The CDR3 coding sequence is TGTGCCAGAAGTTTCCAGAGCACCTACGGCTACACCTTC.

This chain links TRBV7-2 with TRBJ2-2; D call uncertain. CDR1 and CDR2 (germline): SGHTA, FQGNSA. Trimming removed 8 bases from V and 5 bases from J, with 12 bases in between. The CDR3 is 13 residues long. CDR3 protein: CASLVSPTGELFF. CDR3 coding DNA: TGTGCCAGCTTAGTTAGTCCGACCGGGGAGCTGTTTTTT.

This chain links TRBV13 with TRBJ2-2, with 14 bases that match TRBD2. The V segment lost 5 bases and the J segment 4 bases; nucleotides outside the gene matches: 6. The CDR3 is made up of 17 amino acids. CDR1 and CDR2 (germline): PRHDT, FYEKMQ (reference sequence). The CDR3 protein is CASSIRTSGGSTGELFF. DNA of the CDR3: TGTGCCAGCAGCATACGGACTAGCGGGGGGTCCACCGGGGAGCTGTTTTTT.

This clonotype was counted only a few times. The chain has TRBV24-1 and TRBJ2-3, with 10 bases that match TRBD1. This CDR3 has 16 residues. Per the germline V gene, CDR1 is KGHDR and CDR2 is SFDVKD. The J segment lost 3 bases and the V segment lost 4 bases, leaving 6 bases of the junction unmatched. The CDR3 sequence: CATSETGQGVTDTQYF. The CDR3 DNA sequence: TGTGCCACCAGTGAGACCGGACAGGGGGTAACAGATACGCAGTATTTT.

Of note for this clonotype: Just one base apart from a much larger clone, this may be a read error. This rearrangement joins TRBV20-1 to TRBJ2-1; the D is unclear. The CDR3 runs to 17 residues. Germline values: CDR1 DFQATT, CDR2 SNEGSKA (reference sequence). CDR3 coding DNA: TGCTGTGCTAGAGTTATAGCTCTCGCCGACGGCTACAATGAGCAGTTCTTC. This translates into CCARVIALADGYNEQFF.

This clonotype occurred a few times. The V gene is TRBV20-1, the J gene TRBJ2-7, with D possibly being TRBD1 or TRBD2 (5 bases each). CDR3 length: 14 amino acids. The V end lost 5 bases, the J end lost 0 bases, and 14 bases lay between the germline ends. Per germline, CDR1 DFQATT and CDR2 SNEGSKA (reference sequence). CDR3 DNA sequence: TGCAGTGCTCTGGGACCCCTTAACTCCTACGAGCAGTACTTC. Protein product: CSALGPLNSYEQYF.

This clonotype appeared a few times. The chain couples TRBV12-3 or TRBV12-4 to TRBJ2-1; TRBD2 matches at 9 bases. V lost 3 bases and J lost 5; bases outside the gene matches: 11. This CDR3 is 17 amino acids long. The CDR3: CASSFVILAGMNNEQFF. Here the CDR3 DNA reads TGTGCCAGCAGTTTCGTCATCCTAGCGGGGATGAACAATGAGCAGTTCTTC.

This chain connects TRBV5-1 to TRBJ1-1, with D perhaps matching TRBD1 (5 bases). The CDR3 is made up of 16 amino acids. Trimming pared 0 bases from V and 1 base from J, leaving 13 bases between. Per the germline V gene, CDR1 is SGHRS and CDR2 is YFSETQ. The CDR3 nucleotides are TGCGCCAGCAGCTTGGTCTTTCGGGGGAAGAACACTGAAGCTTTCTTT. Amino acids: CASSLVFRGKNTEAFF.